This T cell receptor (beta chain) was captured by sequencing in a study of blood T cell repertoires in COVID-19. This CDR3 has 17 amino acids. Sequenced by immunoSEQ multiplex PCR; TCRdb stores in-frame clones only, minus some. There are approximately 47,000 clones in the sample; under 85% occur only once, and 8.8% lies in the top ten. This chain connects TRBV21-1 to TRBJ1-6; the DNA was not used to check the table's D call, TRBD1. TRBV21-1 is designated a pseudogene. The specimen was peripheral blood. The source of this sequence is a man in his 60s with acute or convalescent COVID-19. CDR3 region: CASSFTRGRTHNSPLHF. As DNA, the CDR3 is TGTGCCAGCAGCTTTACCAGGGGCCGTACCCATAATTCACCCCTCCACTTT.